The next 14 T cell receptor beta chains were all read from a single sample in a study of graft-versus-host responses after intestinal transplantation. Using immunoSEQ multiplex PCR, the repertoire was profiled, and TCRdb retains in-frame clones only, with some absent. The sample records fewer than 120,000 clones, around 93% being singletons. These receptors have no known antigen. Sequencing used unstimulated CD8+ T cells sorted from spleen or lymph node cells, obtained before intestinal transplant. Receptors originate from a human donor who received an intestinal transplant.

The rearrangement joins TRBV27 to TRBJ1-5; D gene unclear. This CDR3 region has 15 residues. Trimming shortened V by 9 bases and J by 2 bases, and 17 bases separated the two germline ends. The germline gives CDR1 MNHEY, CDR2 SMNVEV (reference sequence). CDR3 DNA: TGTGCCAGGAGCCGACGGAGGGCAGGCAATCAGCCCCAGCATTTT. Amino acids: CARSRRRAGNQPQHF.

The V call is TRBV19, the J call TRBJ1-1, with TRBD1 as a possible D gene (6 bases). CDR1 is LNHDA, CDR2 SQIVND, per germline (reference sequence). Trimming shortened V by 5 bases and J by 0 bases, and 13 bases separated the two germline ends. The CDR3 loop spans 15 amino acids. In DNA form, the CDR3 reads TGTGCCAGTAGTGAGGGGGGGCGATTGAACACTGAAGCTTTCTTT. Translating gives CASSEGGRLNTEAFF.

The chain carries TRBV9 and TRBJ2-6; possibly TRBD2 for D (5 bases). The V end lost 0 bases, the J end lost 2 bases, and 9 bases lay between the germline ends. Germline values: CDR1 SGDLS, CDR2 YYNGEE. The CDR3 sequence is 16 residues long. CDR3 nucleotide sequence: TGTGCCAGCAGCGTAGCTACCGGGACTGGGGCCAACGTCCTGACTTTC. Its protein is CASSVATGTGANVLTF.

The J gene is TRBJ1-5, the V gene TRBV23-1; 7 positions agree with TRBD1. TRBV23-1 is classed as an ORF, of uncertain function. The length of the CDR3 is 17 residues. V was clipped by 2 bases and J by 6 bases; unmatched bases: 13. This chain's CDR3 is CASSQHGGTVRFQPQHF. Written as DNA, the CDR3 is TGCGCCAGCAGTCAACACGGGGGGACAGTACGGTTTCAGCCCCAGCATTTT.

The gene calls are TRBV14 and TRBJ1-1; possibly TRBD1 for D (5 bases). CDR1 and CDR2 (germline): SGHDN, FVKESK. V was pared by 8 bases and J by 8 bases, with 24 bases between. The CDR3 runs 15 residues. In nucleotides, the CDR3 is TGTGCCAGCCGCAAGAGTGGGGGGAGCGGTCCAGAAGCTTTCTTT. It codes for CASRKSGGSGPEAFF. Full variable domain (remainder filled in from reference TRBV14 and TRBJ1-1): EAGVTQFPSHSVIEKGQTVTLRCDPISGHDNLYWYRRVMGKEIKFLLHFVKESKQDESGMPNNRFLAERTGGTYSTLKVQPAELEDSGVYFCASRKSGGSGPEAFFGQGTRLTVV.

CDR3 residues: CASSSALHPNEQFF. The CDR3 DNA reads as TGTGCCAGCAGCTCCGCCCTTCACCCCAATGAGCAGTTCTTC. The chain employs TRBV11-2 and TRBJ2-1; D not resolved. The CDR3 is 14 amino acids. V was clipped by 4 bases and J by 6 bases, with 13 bases between them. Germline V CDR1 and CDR2: SGHAT, FQNNGV.

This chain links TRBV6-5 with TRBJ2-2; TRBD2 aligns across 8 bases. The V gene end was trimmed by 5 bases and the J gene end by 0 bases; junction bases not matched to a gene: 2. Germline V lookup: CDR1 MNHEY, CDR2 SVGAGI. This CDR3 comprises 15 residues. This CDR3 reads CASSTSGTNTGELFF. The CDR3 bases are TGTGCCAGCAGTACTAGCGGTACGAACACCGGGGAGCTGTTTTTT.

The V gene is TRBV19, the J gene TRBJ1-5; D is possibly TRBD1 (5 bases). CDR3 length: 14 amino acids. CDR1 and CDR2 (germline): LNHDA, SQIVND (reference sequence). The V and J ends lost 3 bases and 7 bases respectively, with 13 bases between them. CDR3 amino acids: CASSMGRTTQPQHF. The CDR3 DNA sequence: TGTGCCAGTAGTATGGGACGGACTACCCAGCCCCAGCATTTT. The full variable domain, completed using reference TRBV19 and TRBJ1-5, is DGGITQSPKYLFRKEGQNVTLSCEQNLNHDAMYWYRQDPGQGLRLIYYSQIVNDFQKGDIAEGYSVSREKKESFPLTVTSAQKNPTAFYLCASSMGRTTQPQHFGDGTRLSIL.

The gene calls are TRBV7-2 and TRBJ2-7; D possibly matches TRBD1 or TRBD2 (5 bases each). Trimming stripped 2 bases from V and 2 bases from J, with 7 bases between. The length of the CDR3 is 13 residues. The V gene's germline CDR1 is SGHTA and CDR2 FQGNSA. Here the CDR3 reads CASSLTGPYEQYF. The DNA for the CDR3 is TGTGCCAGCAGCTTAACGGGACCCTACGAGCAGTACTTC.

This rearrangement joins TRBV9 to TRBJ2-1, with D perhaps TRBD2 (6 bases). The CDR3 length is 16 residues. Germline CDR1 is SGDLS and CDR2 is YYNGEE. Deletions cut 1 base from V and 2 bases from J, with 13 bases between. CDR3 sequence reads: CASSVRPGGPYNEQFF. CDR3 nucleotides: TGTGCCAGCAGCGTACGTCCCGGGGGACCCTACAATGAGCAGTTCTTC. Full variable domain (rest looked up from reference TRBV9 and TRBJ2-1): DSGVTQTPKHLITATGQRVTLRCSPRSGDLSVYWYQQSLDQGLQFLIQYYNGEERAKGNILERFSAQQFPDLHSELNLSSLELGDSALYFCASSVRPGGPYNEQFFGPGTRLTVL.

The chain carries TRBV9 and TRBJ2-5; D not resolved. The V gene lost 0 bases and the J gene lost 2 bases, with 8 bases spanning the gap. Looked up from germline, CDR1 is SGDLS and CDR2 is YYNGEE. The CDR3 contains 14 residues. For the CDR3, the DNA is TGTGCCAGCAGCGTAGGTGGCTTACAAGAGACCCAGTACTTC. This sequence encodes CASSVGGLQETQYF.

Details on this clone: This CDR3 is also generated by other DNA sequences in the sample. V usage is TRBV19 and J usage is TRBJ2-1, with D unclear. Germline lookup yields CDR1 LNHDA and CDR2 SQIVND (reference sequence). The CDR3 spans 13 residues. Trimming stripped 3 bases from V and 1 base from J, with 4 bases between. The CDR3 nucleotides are TGTGCCAGTAGTATCGGGTCCTACAATGAGCAGTTCTTC. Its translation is CASSIGSYNEQFF. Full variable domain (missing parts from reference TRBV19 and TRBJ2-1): DGGITQSPKYLFRKEGQNVTLSCEQNLNHDAMYWYRQDPGQGLRLIYYSQIVNDFQKGDIAEGYSVSREKKESFPLTVTSAQKNPTAFYLCASSIGSYNEQFFGPGTRLTVL.

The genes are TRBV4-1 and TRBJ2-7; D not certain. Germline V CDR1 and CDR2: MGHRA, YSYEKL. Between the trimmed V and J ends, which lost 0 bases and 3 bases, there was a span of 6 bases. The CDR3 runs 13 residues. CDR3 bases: TGCGCCAGCAGCCAAGATCATAGCTACGAGCAGTACTTC. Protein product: CASSQDHSYEQYF.

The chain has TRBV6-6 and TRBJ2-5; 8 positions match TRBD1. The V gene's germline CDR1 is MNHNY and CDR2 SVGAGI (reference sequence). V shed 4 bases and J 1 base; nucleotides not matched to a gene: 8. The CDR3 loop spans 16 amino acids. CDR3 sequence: CASSSQTGAAQETQYF. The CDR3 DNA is TGTGCCAGCAGTTCTCAGACAGGGGCCGCCCAAGAGACCCAGTACTTC.